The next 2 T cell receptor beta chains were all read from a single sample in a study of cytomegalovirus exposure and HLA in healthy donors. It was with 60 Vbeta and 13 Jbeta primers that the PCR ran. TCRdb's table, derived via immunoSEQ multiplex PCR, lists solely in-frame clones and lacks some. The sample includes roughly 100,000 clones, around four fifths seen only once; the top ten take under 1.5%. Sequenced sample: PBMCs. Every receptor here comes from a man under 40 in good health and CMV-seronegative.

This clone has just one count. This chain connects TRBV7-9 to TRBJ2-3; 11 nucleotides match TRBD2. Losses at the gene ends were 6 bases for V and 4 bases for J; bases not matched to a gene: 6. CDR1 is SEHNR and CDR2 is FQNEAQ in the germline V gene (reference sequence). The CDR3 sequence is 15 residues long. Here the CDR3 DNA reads TGTGCCAGCAGACGCTCTAGCGGGGGGTCAGATACGCAGTATTTT. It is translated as CASRRSSGGSDTQYF.

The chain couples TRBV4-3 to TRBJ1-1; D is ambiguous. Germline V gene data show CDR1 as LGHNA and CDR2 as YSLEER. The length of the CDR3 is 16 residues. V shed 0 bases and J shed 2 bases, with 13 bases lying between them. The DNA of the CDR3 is TGCGCCAGCAGCCAAGATCTTGGGCAGTCCAACACTGAAGCTTTCTTT. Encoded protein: CASSQDLGQSNTEAFF.